This TCR beta chain is drawn from a study of cytomegalovirus exposure and HLA in healthy donors listed by TCRdb under 2017. About the investigation overall: An earlier analysis of 587 of the donors reported approximately 300 Gb of sequence data and 100 million to 140 million unique TCR beta sequences from 150 million to 200 million T cells. About 300 gigabases of sequencing data and tens of millions of unique TCR sequences were included in an early release covering 500 to 750 HLA-typed donors. Of the roughly 410 genotyped donors, 75% to 85% were placed in the genetic ancestry cluster associated with self-reported Caucasian donors. The study was designed to test whether signatures of past pathogen exposure could be identified by cataloging public T cell receptors. The study used immunosequencing to profile the T cell repertoires of approximately 690 subjects and linked those repertoires to cytomegalovirus serostatus. Along with the approximately 670-subject first cohort, a separate validation cohort of over a hundred different subjects was used. The study combined high-throughput TCR immunosequencing, statistical association of individual TCRs with disease status, and machine learning to predict cytomegalovirus infection status. A later analysis re-examined previously published TCR beta repertoires from about 700 donors and added high-resolution HLA genotyping to investigate patterns of TCR occurrence. Rather than drawing on any new phenotypic data, the later analysis identified candidate immune exposures from TCR beta sequences and the way those sequences occurred across donors. In an earlier analysis of over 550 of the donors, high-throughput TCR beta sequencing was used to judge whether each TCR beta V gene segment behaved as functional or pseudogenic. Alongside the repertoire data, information on donor age, sex, ethnicity and CMV serostatus was compiled. In a later genetic analysis, genome-wide SNP genotypes for about 60% of the 666 donors were used, and that subset was treated as a discovery cohort. Every repertoire in the discovery cohort had been generated on one and the same sequencing platform. HLA typing covered class I and class II loci at four-digit resolution. Typing coverage differed by locus: A, B, C, DRB1 and DQB1 were typed in roughly 629-630 donors, DQA1 in about 550, DPA1 in approximately 610, and DPB1 in 400 to 490. Four or five DR-DQ haplotypes were handled as single units for association and clustering, since linkage in the cohort was strong. On average, approximately 250,000 unique TCR beta nucleotide sequences were sequenced per donor among 398 genotyped donors of the cohort, with roughly 18% of those sequences being non-productive. What the study reported, not specific to this receptor: The presence/absence analyses assumed that sequencing depth was roughly uniform across donors, and that assumption may not be true. Because HLA typing was missing for some donors at each locus, association tests included only the typed subset. According to a later analysis, TCR association rates differed among HLA loci, with DRB1 alleles showing the most associated TCRs and HLA-C alleles showing the fewest. A further reported finding was that TCR beta sequences accurately predicted the HLA-A and HLA-B alleles for most subjects in the first cohort. Compared with equally common non-associated chains, HLA-associated TCR beta chains in a later analysis were more clonally expanded and had lower generation probabilities. Cytomegalovirus status was reported to be diagnosed by the classifier with high specificity and sensitivity in both the original and validation cohorts. The sequencing pipeline was judged likely to have produced a cluster of highly shared sequence variants as a technical artifact. Most TCR sequences were observed very rarely across donors, whereas some public TCRs were present in many individuals. The study listed over 150 TCR beta chains as associated with cytomegalovirus. Linkage disequilibrium might explain the correlated functional status among segregating V segments, but an unknown experimental factor could not be excluded. About 17 rarely observed V segments, including chromosome 9 orphons, were excluded from the earlier analysis of about 610 of the donors because counts were too low. Compared with the roughly 700-donor mean, donors in an Asian-associated ancestry cluster had fewer N-insertions in productive TCRs, according to a later genetic analysis. When HLA alleles, especially DR and DQ, strongly co-occurred, TCR associations were difficult to assign to individual alleles. For the cohort, immune exposure information was limited to CMV serostatus. Three of the identified cytomegalovirus-associated TCR beta chains were confirmed in vitro to be specific for cytomegalovirus antigens. The authors suggested that the approach could potentially be generalized to other disease states and immunological phenotypes. Several of the top co-occurrence clusters appeared to be linked to parvovirus B19, influenza, CMV and Epstein-Barr virus, according to a later analysis. The cohort was sequenced for TCR beta chains only, and without alpha or paired-chain data the features that could be detected were limited. A later analysis found that most CMV-associated TCR beta chains appeared HLA-restricted, with HLA associations seemingly driven largely by CMV exposure. In an earlier analysis of 587 of the donors, most TCR beta V segments appeared in productive rearrangements about 90% or about 30% of the time, broadly matching IMGT annotations. Specific HLA alleles were associated with over 15,000 TCR beta sequences at a false discovery rate of 0.05 in a later analysis. An association between a missense DCLRE1C variant and V-gene and J-gene trimming of TCR beta chains was found in a later genetic analysis and replicated in an independent cohort. Because the 87-base-pair reads could not distinguish some IMGT-functional V segments, including TRBV6-2 and TRBV6-3, those segments were excluded.

The cohort comprised some 680 healthy bone marrow donors. Cohort members were all nominally healthy when sampled, although unrecorded immune exposures were likely present. The donor was CMV seronegative and was included in the group of about 350 seronegative cohort members. Each donor provided a peripheral blood sample, and peripheral blood mononuclear cells were used for TCR beta sequencing. Genomic DNA extraction from the blood cell samples was performed with the Qiagen DNeasy Blood Extraction Kit. The table lists this clone with a count of one. This receptor's antigen is unknown. Per-base qualities were not stored, and no clone one base away is much larger. V and J lose 2 bases and 7 bases, and a span of 12 bases separates them. From the germline V gene (reference sequence), CDR1 is LNHDA and CDR2 is SQIVND. Taken from cysteine to phenylalanine, the CDR3 has 15 residues. The only DNA kept is the CDR3, 45 bases in frame from the first base.

Library preparation was by the immunoSEQ multiplex PCR assay. For the multiplex PCR, a mixture combining 60 forward primers for TCR Vbeta segments and 13 reverse primers for TCR Jbeta segments was used. The CDR3 region of rearranged TCR beta genes was amplified from genomic DNA with a multiplex PCR assay. On the Illumina HiSeq System, the amplified TCR beta libraries were sequenced as 87-base-pair reads. As for the original processing: A later analysis counted tens of millions of unique TCR beta chains across the 666 repertoires, and some 11 million of these chains were shared by at least two donors. A nearest-neighbor algorithm error-corrected the raw reads and collapsed the reads into unique sequences, merging closely related sequences to remove PCR and sequencing errors. V, D and J gene segments were assigned by aligning CDR3 sequences to IMGT reference sequences. For a sequence to be retained, a match of at least six nucleotides was required to both a V gene segment and a J gene segment. A rearrangement counted as productive if the CDR3 had no stop codons and remained in frame with V and J, and every other rearrangement counted as non-productive. Following IMGT convention, CDR3 was defined as the stretch from the second conserved V-encoded cysteine up to the conserved J-encoded phenylalanine. Sequences without an unambiguous match to a single V gene segment were excluded from the earlier analysis of 450 to 750 of the donors. In an earlier analysis of several hundred of the donors, V segments were called functional above 56.7% productive rearrangements and were called segregating when the between-donor standard deviation exceeded 5%. To diagnose cytomegalovirus status from the catalog of TCR beta chain sequences, a statistical classification framework was built. In a later analysis, TCR nucleotide sequences were compared against IMGT/GENE-DB human TR gene sequences so that V and J genes could be assigned. Using the TCRdist pipeline, a later analysis assigned CDR3 sequences along with most-parsimonious VDJ recombination scenarios. In a later analysis, each TCR beta chain was defined by its CDR3 amino acid sequence together with its V-gene family, and reads without a unique V-gene family were excluded. A later analysis removed 550 to 700 highly shared, low-generation-probability nucleotide sequences to deal with suspected cross-contamination and a sequencing artifact. In a later analysis, a clonal expansion index for each public chain was calculated from normalized within-repertoire ranks of inferred template counts. In a later analysis, generation probabilities were computed with a VDJ recombination model fitted to out-of-frame rearrangements, and the resulting probabilities were checked against IGoR. In a later analysis, TCR-TCR, TCR-HLA and TCR-CMV co-occurrence was scored with hypergeometric tests, and a repertoire-size bias correction was applied to TCR pairs. A later analysis estimated false discovery rates by permuting HLA or CMV assignments 20 times. In a later analysis, co-occurring TCRs were grouped with DBSCAN, and TCRdist sequence similarity was added when clustering was performed within HLA-allele-positive subsets. Repertoires with fewer than 30,000 or more than 120,000 public chains, plus five repertoires with anomalous nucleotide sharing, were excluded from co-occurrence clustering. Drawn from immuneACCESS, this table holds only the in-frame rearrangements with V and J called that TCRdb kept. Clones are partly lost; checked studies trace under half to an unresolved V gene and leave the rest unexplained. D and trimming come from the DNA, and the V and J calls and clone size come from that table. For this sample there are under 150,000 clones; roughly three quarters appear just once. The ten largest clones represent approximately 1.1% of the sample.

This TCR came from a male donor in good health and CMV-seronegative. The sequence joins TRBV19 to TRBJ1-6; the D gene is unclear. Sequenced input: PBMCs. CDR3 loop: CASSIWQNQNSPLHF. The nucleotide sequence is TGTGCCAGTAGTATATGGCAGAATCAAAATTCACCCCTCCACTTT.